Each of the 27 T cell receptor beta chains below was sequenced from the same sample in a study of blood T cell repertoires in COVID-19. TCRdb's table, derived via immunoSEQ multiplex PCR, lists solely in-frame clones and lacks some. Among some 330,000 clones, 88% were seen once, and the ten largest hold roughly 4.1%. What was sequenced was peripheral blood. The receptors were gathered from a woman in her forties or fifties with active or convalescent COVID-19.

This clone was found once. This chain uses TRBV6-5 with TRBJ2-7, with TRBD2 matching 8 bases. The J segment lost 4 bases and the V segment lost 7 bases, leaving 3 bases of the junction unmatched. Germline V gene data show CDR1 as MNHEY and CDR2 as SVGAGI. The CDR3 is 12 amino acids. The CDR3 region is CASTGGGYEQYF. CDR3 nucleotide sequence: TGTGCCAGCACCGGGGGGGGATACGAGCAGTACTTC.

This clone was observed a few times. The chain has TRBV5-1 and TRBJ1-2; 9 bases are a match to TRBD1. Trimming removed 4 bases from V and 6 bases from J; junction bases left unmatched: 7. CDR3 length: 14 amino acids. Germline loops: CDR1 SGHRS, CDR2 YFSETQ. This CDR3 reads CASSLDRGFNGYTF. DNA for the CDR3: TGCGCCAGCAGCCTGGACAGGGGTTTCAATGGCTACACCTTC.

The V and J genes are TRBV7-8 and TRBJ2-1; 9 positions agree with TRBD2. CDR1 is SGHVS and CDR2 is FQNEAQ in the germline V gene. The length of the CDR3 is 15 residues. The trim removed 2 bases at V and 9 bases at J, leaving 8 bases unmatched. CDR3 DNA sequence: TGTGCCAGCAGCTTACGGCGGGAGGGCCCCAGTGAGCAGTTCTTC. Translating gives CASSLRREGPSEQFF.

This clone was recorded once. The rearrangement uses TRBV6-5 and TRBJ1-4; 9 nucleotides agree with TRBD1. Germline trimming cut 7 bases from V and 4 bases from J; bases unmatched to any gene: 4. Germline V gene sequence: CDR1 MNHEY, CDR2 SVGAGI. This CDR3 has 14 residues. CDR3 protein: CASMGQGINEKLFF. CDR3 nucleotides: TGTGCCAGCATGGGACAGGGCATTAATGAAAAACTGTTTTTT.

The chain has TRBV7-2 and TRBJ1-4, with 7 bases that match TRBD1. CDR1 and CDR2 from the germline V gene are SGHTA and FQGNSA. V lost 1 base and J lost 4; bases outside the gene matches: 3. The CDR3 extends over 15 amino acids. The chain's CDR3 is CASSLVGGLNEKLFF. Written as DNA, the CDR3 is TGTGCCAGCAGCTTAGTAGGGGGCCTTAATGAAAAACTGTTTTTT.

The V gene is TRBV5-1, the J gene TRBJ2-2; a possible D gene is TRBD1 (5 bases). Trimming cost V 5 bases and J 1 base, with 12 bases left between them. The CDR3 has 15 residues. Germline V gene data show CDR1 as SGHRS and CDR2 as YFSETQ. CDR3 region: CASRLTAKNTGELFF. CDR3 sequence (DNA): TGCGCCAGCAGGCTGACAGCCAAGAACACCGGGGAGCTGTTTTTT.

CDR3 sequence: CASSYLGAGQPQHF. The CDR3 bases are TGTGCCAGCAGTTACCTGGGGGCGGGTCAGCCCCAGCATTTT. The chain employs TRBV6-5 and TRBJ1-5; D is possibly TRBD1 (6 bases). The CDR3 loop spans 14 amino acids. V lost 2 bases and J 6 bases, leaving 11 bases between the germline ends. In germline, CDR1 is MNHEY, CDR2 SVGAGI.

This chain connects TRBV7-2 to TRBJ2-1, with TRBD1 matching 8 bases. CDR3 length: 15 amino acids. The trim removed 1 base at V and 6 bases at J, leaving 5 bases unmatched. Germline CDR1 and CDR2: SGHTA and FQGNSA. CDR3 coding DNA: TGTGCCAGCAGCTTAGGAGCAGGGGGCTTCAATGAGCAGTTCTTC. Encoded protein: CASSLGAGGFNEQFF.

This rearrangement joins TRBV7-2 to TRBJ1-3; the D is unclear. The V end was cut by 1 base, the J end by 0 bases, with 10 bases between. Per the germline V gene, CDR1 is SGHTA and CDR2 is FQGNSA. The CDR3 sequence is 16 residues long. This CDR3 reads CASSLDYAGSGNTIYF. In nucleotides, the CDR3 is TGTGCCAGCAGCTTAGATTATGCAGGCTCTGGAAACACCATATATTTT.

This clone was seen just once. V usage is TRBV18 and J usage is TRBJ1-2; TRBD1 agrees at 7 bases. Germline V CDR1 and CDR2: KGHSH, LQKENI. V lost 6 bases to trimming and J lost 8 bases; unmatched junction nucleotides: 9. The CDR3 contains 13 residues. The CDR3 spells CASSPTGTVGYTF. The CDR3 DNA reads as TGTGCCAGCTCGCCGACAGGGACCGTGGGCTACACCTTC.

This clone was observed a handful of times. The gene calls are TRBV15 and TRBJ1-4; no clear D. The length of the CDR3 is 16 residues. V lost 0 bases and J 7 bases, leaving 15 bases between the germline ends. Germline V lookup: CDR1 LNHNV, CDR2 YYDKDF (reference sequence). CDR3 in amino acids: CATSRDYAVRGEKLFF. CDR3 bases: TGTGCCACCAGCAGAGATTATGCAGTACGGGGTGAAAAACTGTTTTTT.

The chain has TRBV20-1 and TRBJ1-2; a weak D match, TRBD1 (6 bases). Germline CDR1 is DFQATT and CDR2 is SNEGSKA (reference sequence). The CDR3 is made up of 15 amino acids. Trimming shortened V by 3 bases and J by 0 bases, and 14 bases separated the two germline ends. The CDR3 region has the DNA TGCAGTGCTAGTAAGACGACAGGAGCTAACTATGGCTACACCTTC. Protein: CSASKTTGANYGYTF.

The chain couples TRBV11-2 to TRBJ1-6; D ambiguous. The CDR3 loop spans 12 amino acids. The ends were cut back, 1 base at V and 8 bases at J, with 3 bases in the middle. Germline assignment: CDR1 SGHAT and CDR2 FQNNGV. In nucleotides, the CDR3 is TGTGCCAGCAGCTTAGGGCATTCACCCCTCCACTTT. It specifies CASSLGHSPLHF.

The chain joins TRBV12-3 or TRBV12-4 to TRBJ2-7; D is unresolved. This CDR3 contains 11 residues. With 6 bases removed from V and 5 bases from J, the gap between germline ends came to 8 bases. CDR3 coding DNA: TGTGCCAGCAGCCGATCTAACGAGCAGTACTTC. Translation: CASSRSNEQYF.

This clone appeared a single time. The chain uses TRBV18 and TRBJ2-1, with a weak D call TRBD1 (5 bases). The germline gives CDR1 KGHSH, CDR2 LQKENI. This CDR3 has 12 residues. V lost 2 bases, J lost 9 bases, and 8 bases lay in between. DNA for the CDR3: TGTGCCAGCTCACCAGACAGTGCTGAGCAGTTCTTC. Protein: CASSPDSAEQFF. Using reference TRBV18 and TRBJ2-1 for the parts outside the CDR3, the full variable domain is NAGVMQNPRHLVRRRGQEARLRCSPMKGHSHVYWYRQLPEEGLKFMVYLQKENIIDESGMPKERFSAEFPKEGPSILRIQQVVRGDSAAYFCASSPDSAEQFFGPGTRLTVL.

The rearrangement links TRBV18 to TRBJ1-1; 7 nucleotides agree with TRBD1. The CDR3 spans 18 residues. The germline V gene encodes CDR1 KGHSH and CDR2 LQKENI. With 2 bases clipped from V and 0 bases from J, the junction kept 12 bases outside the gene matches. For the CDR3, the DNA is TGTGCCAGCTCACCAAAACGACAGGGTGATCTGTTGAACACTGAAGCTTTCTTT. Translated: CASSPKRQGDLLNTEAFF.

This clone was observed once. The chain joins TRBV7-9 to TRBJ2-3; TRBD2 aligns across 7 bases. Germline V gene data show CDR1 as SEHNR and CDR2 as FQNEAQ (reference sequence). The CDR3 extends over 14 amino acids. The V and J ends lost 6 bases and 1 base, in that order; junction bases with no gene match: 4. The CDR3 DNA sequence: TGTGCCAGCAGTTCCACTAGCGGCACAGATACGCAGTATTTT. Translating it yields CASSSTSGTDTQYF.

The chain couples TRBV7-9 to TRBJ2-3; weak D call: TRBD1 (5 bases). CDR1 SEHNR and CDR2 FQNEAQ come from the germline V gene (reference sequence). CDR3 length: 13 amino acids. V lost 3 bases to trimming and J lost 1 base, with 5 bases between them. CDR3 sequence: CASSLGRTDTQYF. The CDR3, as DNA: TGTGCCAGCAGCTTGGGGCGCACAGATACGCAGTATTTT.

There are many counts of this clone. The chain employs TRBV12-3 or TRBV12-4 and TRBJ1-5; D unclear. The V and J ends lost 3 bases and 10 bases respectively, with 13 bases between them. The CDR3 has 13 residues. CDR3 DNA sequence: TGTGCCAGCAGTTTGGTGGAGGGATCTCCCCAGCATTTT. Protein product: CASSLVEGSPQHF.

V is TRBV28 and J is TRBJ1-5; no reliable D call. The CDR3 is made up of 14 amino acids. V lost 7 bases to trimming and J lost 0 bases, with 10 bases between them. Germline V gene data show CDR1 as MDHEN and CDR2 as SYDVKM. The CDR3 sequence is CASTHGYSNQPQHF. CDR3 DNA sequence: TGTGCCAGCACCCACGGGTATAGCAATCAGCCCCAGCATTTT.

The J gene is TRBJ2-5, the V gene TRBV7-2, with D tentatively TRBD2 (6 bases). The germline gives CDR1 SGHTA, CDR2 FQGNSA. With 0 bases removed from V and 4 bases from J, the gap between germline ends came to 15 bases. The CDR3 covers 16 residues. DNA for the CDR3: TGTGCCAGCAGCTTAGCGCGTGGAGGGTCCGGAGAGACCCAGTACTTC. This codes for CASSLARGGSGETQYF.

The CDR3: CASSRSPPGAGETQYF. The CDR3 nucleotides are TGTGCCAGCAGCCGGTCACCACCGGGAGCGGGGGAGACCCAGTACTTC. V and J are TRBV7-3 and TRBJ2-5, with 7 bases that match TRBD2. CDR1 and CDR2 (germline): SGHTA, FQGTGA. With V trimmed by 5 bases and J by 5 bases, 14 bases remained unmatched. The CDR3 covers 16 residues.

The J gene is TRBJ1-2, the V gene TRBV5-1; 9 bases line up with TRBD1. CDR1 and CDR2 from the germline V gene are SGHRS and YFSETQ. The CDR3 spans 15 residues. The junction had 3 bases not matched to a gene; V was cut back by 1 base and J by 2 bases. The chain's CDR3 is CASSLTGTGNYGYTF. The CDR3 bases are TGCGCCAGCAGCTTGACCGGGACAGGGAACTATGGCTACACCTTC.

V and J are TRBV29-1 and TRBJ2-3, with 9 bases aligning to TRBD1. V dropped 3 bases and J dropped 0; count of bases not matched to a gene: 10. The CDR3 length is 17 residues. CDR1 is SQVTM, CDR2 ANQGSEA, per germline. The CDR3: CSVDYRTGALSTDTQYF. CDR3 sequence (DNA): TGCAGCGTTGACTACCGGACAGGGGCCCTTAGCACAGATACGCAGTATTTT.

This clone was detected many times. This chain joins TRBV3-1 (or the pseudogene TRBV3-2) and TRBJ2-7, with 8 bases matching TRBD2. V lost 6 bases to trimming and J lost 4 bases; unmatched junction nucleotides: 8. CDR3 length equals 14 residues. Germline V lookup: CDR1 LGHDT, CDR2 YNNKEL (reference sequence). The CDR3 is CASSPGGSRYEQYF. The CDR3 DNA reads TGTGCCAGCAGTCCGGGGGGGAGCCGATACGAGCAGTACTTC.

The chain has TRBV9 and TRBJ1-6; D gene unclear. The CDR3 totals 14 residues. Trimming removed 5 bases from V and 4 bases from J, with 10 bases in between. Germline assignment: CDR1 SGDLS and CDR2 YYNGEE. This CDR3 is CASRAGGYNSPLHF. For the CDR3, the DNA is TGTGCCAGCAGGGCAGGAGGGTATAATTCACCCCTCCACTTT.

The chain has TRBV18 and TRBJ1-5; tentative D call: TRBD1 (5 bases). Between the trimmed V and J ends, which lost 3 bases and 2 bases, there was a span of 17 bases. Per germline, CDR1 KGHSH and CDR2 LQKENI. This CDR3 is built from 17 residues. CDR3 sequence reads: CASSPSGRVGGNQPQHF. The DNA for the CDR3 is TGTGCCAGCTCACCCTCGGGCAGGGTCGGTGGCAATCAGCCCCAGCATTTT. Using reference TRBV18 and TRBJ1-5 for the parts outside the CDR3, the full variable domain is NAGVMQNPRHLVRRRGQEARLRCSPMKGHSHVYWYRQLPEEGLKFMVYLQKENIIDESGMPKERFSAEFPKEGPSILRIQQVVRGDSAAYFCASSPSGRVGGNQPQHFGDGTRLSIL.